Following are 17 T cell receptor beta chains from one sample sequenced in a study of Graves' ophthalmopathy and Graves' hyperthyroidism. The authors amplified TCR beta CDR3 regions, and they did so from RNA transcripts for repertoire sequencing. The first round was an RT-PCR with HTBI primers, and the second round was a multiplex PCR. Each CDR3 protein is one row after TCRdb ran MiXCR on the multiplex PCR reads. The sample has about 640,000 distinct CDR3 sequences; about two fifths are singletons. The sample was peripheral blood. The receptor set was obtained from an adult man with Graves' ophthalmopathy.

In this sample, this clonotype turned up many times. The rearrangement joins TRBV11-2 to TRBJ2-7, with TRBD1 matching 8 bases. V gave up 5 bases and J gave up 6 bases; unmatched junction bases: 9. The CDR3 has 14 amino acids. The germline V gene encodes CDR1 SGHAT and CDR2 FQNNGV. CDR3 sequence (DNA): TGTGCCAGCAGCATTAGGACAGGGTCCCTCGAGCAGTACTTC. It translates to CASSIRTGSLEQYF.

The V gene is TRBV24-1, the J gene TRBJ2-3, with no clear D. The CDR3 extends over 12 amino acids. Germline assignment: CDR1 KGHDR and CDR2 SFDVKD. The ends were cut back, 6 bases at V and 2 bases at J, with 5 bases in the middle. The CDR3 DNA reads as TGTGCCACCAGTAGCCTCACAGATACGCAGTATTTT. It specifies CATSSLTDTQYF.

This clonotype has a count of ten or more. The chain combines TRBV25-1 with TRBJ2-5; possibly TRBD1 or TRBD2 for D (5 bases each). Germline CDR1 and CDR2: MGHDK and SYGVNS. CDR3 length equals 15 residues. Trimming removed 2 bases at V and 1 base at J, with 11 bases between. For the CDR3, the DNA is TGTGCCAGCAGTGAAGAGGGGCGGGTCCAAGAGACCCAGTACTTC. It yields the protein CASSEEGRVQETQYF.

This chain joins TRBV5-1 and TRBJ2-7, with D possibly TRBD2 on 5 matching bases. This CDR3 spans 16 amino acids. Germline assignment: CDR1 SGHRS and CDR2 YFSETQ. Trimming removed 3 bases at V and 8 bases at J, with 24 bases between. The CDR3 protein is CASSSPGRGEAGKQYF. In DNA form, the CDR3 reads TGCGCCAGCAGCTCCCCCGGTCGGGGTGAGGCGGGCAAGCAGTACTTC. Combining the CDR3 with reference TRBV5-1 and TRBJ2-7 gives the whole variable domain KAGVTQTPRYLIKTRGQQVTLSCSPISGHRSVSWYQQTPGQGLQFLFEYFSETQRNKGNFPGRFSGRQFSNSRSEMNVSTLELGDSALYLCASSSPGRGEAGKQYFGPGTRLTVT.

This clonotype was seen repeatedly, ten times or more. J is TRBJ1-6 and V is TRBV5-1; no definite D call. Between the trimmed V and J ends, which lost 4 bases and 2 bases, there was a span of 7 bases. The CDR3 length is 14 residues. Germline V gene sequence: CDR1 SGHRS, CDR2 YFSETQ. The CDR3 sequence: CASSPGAYNSPLHF. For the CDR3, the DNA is TGCGCCAGCAGCCCCGGAGCCTATAATTCACCCCTCCACTTT.

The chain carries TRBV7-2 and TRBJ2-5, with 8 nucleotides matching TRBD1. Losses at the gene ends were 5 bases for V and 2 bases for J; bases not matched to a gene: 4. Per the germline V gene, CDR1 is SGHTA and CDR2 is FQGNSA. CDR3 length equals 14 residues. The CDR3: CASSRQGRQETQYF. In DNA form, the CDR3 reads TGTGCCAGCAGCCGACAGGGGCGACAAGAGACCCAGTACTTC.

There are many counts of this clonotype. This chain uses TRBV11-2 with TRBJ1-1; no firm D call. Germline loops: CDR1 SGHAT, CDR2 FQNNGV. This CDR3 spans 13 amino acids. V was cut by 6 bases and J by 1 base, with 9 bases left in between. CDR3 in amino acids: CASRRNRNTEAFF. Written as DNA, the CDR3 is TGTGCCAGCAGGCGAAACAGGAACACTGAAGCTTTCTTT.

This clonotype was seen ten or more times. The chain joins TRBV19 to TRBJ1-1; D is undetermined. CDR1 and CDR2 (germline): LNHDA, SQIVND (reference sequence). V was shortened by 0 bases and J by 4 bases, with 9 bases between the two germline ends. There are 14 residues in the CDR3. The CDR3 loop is CASSIDVASTEAFF. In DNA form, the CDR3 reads TGTGCCAGTAGTATAGATGTGGCTAGCACTGAAGCTTTCTTT.

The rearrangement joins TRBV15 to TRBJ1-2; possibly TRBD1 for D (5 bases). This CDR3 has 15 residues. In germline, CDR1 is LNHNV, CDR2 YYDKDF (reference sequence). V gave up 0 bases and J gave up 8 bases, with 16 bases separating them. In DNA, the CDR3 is TGTGCCACCAGCAGAGATTTTTCAGGGAGGGGAGGCTACACCTTC. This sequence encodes CATSRDFSGRGGYTF.

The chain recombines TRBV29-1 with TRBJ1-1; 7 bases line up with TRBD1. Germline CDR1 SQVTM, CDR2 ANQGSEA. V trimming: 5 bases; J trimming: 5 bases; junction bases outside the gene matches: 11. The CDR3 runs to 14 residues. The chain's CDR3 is CSVTPGQPGTEAFF. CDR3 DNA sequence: TGCAGCGTTACCCCGGGACAGCCGGGAACTGAAGCTTTCTTT.

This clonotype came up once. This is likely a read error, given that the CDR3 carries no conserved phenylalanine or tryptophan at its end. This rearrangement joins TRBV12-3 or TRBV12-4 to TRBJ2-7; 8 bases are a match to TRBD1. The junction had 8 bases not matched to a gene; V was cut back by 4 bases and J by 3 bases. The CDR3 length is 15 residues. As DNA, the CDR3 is TGTGCCAGCAGTTACTCTTACAGGGGGGACTACGAGCAGTACTGC. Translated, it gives CASSYSYRGDYEQYC.

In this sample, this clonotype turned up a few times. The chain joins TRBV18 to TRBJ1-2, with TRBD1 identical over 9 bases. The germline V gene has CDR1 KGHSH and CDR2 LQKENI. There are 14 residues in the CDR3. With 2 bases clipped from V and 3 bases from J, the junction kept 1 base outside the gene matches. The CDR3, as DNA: TGTGCCAGCTCACCAGGACAGGGGCACTATGGCTACACCTTC. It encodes CASSPGQGHYGYTF.

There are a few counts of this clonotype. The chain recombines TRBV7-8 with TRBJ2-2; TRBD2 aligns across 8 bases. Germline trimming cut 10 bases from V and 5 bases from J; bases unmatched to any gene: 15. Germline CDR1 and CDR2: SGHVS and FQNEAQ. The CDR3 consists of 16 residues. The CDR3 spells CATPGTSGSTTGELFF. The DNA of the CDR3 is TGTGCCACCCCTGGGACCAGCGGGAGTACGACCGGGGAGCTGTTTTTT. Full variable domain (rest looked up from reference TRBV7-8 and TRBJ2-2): GAGVSQSPRYKVAKRGQDVALRCDPISGHVSLFWYQQALGQGPEFLTYFQNEAQLDKSGLPSDRFFAERPEGSVSTLKIQRTQQEDSAVYLCATPGTSGSTTGELFFGEGSRLTVL.

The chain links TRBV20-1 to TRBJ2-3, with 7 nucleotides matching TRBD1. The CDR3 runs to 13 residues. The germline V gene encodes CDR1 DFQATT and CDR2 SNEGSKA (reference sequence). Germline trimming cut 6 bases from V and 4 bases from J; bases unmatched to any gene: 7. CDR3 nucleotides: TGCAGTGCCACTCGAAGGGGGCCAGATACGCAGTATTTT. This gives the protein CSATRRGPDTQYF.

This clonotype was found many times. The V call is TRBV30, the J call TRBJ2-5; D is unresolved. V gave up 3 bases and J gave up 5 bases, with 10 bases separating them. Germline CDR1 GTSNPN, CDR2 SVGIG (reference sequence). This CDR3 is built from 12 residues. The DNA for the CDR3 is TGTGCCTGGAGCCTAAGACCCGAGACCCAGTACTTC. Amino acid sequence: CAWSLRPETQYF.

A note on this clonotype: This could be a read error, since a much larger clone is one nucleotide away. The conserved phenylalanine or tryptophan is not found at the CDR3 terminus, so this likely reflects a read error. In DNA, the CDR3 is TGTGCCAGCAGCCAAGAGGCACAGGGGGCTACGGAGACCCAGTACCTC. Protein: CASSQEAQGATETQYL. V usage is TRBV13 and J usage is TRBJ2-5; 9 bases line up with TRBD1. With V trimmed by 5 bases and J by 5 bases, 12 bases remained unmatched. This CDR3 comprises 16 residues. Looked up from germline, CDR1 is PRHDT and CDR2 is FYEKMQ (reference sequence).

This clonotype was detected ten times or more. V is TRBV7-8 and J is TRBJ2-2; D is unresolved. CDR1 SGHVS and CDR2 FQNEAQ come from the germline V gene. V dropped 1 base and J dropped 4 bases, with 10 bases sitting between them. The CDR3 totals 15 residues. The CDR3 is CASSLVFLSTGELFF. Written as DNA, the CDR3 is TGTGCCAGCAGCTTAGTCTTCTTGTCCACCGGGGAGCTGTTTTTT.